The 30 T cell receptor beta chains listed next were all sequenced from one sample in a study of Graves' ophthalmopathy and Graves' hyperthyroidism. Using RNA transcripts, the TCR beta CDR3 regions were amplified. RT-PCR in the first round used HTBI primers; a second-round multiplex PCR followed. TCRdb re-derived calls from the multiplex PCR reads in MiXCR, one entry per CDR3 protein. The repertoire has hundreds of thousands of distinct CDR3 sequences, over 40% of them found once; the top ten carry over 2.5%. Sequencing was done on a sample of peripheral blood. Source of these receptors: an adult man with Graves' ophthalmopathy.

Points on this clonotype: A read error may produce the germline difference seen at one junction end. The CDR3, as DNA: TGCAATGCTGGGGGACAGGGGATCTCCTACGAGCAGTACTTC. Protein: CNAGGQGISYEQYF. This chain joins TRBV20-1 and TRBJ2-7, with 10 bases that match TRBD1. The CDR3 runs 14 residues. The V gene's germline CDR1 is DFQATT and CDR2 SNEGSKA (reference sequence).

This chain links TRBV2 with TRBJ2-2, with a weak D call TRBD2 (6 bases). Trimming removed 0 bases at V and 6 bases at J, with 17 bases between. Germline V lookup: CDR1 SNHLY, CDR2 FYNNEI. This CDR3 contains 17 residues. CDR3 region: CASSEAPGLSRPGELFF. CDR3 sequence (DNA): TGTGCCAGCAGTGAAGCGCCGGGACTTTCCCGTCCCGGGGAGCTGTTTTTT.

This clonotype was observed many times. The genes are TRBV5-1 and TRBJ2-7, with 10 bases identical to TRBD2. Germline trimming cut 4 bases from V and 1 base from J; bases unmatched to any gene: 8. The CDR3 consists of 16 residues. CDR1 is SGHRS, CDR2 YFSETQ, per germline. In DNA, the CDR3 is TGCGCCAGCAGCGGGACGCTAGCGGGAGCATCCTACGAGCAGTACTTC. Protein: CASSGTLAGASYEQYF.

This clonotype was seen repeatedly, ten times or more. One junction end does not reproduce the germline sequence, and a read error may be involved. The CDR3 region is CASSQEGHYGYTF. DNA of the CDR3: TGTGCCAGCAGCCAAGAAGGCCACTATGGCTACACCTTC. The chain combines TRBV4-1 with TRBJ1-2; D gene uncertain. Per germline, CDR1 MGHRA and CDR2 YSYEKL. CDR3 length equals 13 residues.

Concerning this clonotype: The junction departs from germline at one end; a sequencing error may be responsible. The chain employs TRBV25-1 and TRBJ2-2; D is possibly TRBD1 (6 bases). Germline CDR1 reads MGHDK; CDR2 reads SYGVNS. There are 15 residues in the CDR3. CDR3 in amino acids: CVSSSDRTNTGELFF. DNA of the CDR3: TGTGTCAGCAGCTCCGACAGGACTAACACCGGGGAGCTGTTTTTT.

The V gene is TRBV7-8, the J gene TRBJ2-5, with 8 bases lining up with TRBD2. This CDR3 region has 16 residues. With 6 bases clipped from V and 2 bases from J, the junction kept 11 bases outside the gene matches. Germline V gives CDR1 SGHVS, CDR2 FQNEAQ. The CDR3 nucleotides read TGTGCCAGCAGTAGACTTGCGGGGGGTAAACAAGAGACCCAGTACTTC. Translating gives CASSRLAGGKQETQYF.

This clonotype showed up many times. V is TRBV5-1 and J is TRBJ2-7; a weak D match, TRBD2 (6 bases). Deletions cut 7 bases from V and 4 bases from J, with 9 bases between. CDR1 and CDR2 from the germline V gene are SGHRS and YFSETQ. The CDR3 length is 11 residues. The CDR3 is CASGSGYEQYF. For the CDR3, the DNA is TGCGCCAGCGGGAGCGGGTACGAGCAGTACTTC.

There are many counts of this clonotype. This rearrangement joins TRBV7-9 to TRBJ2-2; 8 nucleotides line up with TRBD2. The CDR3 contains 18 residues. With V trimmed by 4 bases and J by 3 bases, 13 bases remained unmatched. The germline gives CDR1 SEHNR, CDR2 FQNEAQ (reference sequence). CDR3 amino acids: CASSSARISGKDTGELFF. The DNA for the CDR3 is TGTGCCAGCAGCTCAGCCCGAATTAGCGGGAAGGACACCGGGGAGCTGTTTTTT.

V gene TRBV29-1 combines with J gene TRBJ2-5, with a weak D call TRBD1 (8 bases). Per germline, CDR1 SQVTM and CDR2 ANQGSEA. The CDR3 is 14 amino acids. V dropped 5 bases and J dropped 2 bases, with 15 bases sitting between them. Here the CDR3 DNA reads TGCAGCGTTACCGGACAGGGAGGGCAAGAGACCCAGTACTTC. This codes for CSVTGQGGQETQYF.

Comments on this clonotype: A much more abundant neighbour one base away suggests this may be a read error. The gene calls are TRBV5-1 and TRBJ1-3; D unclear. The length of the CDR3 is 15 residues. Germline values: CDR1 SGHRS, CDR2 YFSETQ. CDR3 DNA: TGCACCAGCAGCATGGAGTCGGTCGCGGGAAACACCATATATTTT. Protein sequence: CTSSMESVAGNTIYF.

This clonotype came up a few times. This chain links TRBV7-9 with TRBJ2-3, with 8 bases that match TRBD2. The V segment lost 4 bases and the J segment 1 base; nucleotides outside the gene matches: 4. Germline CDR1 and CDR2: SEHNR and FQNEAQ (reference sequence). The CDR3 is 15 amino acids. CDR3: CASSWGAGGTDTQYF. DNA for the CDR3: TGTGCCAGCAGCTGGGGAGCGGGGGGCACAGATACGCAGTATTTT.

This clonotype was found many times. This chain uses TRBV5-1 with TRBJ1-2; 9 positions agree with TRBD1. From germline, CDR1 is SGHRS and CDR2 YFSETQ. After removal of 3 bases from V and 6 bases from J, the junction contained 6 bases not matched to a gene. The length of the CDR3 is 14 residues. The DNA of the CDR3 is TGCGCCAGCAGCTCCGGGACAGGGTATGATGGCTACACCTTC. The encoded protein is CASSSGTGYDGYTF.

This clonotype was seen a few times. The gene calls are TRBV11-2 and TRBJ2-5; 10 nucleotides agree with TRBD2. This CDR3 region has 16 residues. Germline values: CDR1 SGHAT, CDR2 FQNNGV. V dropped 5 bases and J dropped 7; count of bases not matched to a gene: 13. The CDR3 DNA reads TGTGCCAGCAGCGGAACTAGCGGGGCACTACGTGGGACCCAGTACTTC. It yields the protein CASSGTSGALRGTQYF.

This clonotype was counted many times. The chain has TRBV3-1 and TRBJ1-2; D is unresolved. Trimming left V 0 bases short and J 4 bases short, with 9 bases between. Germline loops: CDR1 LGHDT, CDR2 YNNKEL (reference sequence). CDR3 size: 14 residues. CDR3 residues: CASSQDTGIYGYTF. In DNA, the CDR3 is TGTGCCAGCAGCCAAGATACGGGCATCTATGGCTACACCTTC.

Only one count was recorded for this clonotype. This chain links TRBV7-9 with TRBJ2-5, with 15 bases that match TRBD2. J was trimmed by 7 bases and V by 5 bases; bases with no gene match: 5. From germline, CDR1 is SEHNR and CDR2 FQNEAQ (reference sequence). The CDR3 contains 15 residues. CDR3 protein: CASSQGTSGGRTQYF. Here the CDR3 DNA reads TGTGCCAGCAGCCAAGGGACTAGCGGGGGGCGGACCCAGTACTTC.

This clonotype showed up many times. The genes are TRBV10-3 and TRBJ2-7; 7 nucleotides align to TRBD1. Trimming cost V 10 bases and J 0 bases; bases outside gene matches: 6. CDR3 length equals 13 residues. Germline V gene data show CDR1 as ENHRY and CDR2 as SYGVKD. CDR3 protein: CATAGTASYEQYF. CDR3 bases: TGTGCCACTGCCGGGACAGCCTCCTACGAGCAGTACTTC.

This clonotype was found many times. J is TRBJ2-2 and V is TRBV2; D remains ambiguous. V lost 6 bases and J 9 bases, leaving 8 bases between the germline ends. Germline CDR1 SNHLY, CDR2 FYNNEI. The CDR3 covers 11 residues. CDR3 protein: CASRFFRELFF. CDR3 DNA sequence: TGTGCCAGCAGATTTTTCCGGGAGCTGTTTTTT.

V and J are TRBV20-1 and TRBJ1-1, with 10 bases that match TRBD1. The CDR3 is 13 amino acids. The ends lost 3 bases at V and 7 bases at J; junction bases unmatched: 5. CDR1 is DFQATT, CDR2 SNEGSKA, per germline (reference sequence). CDR3 nucleotides: TGCAGTGCTAGTGGGGGGGACAGGGGTGAAGCTTTCTTT. Amino acids: CSASGGDRGEAFF.

This clonotype was seen many times. Here the CDR3 reads CASSMLYGYTF. DNA of the CDR3: TGTGCCAGTAGTATGCTCTATGGCTACACCTTC. The chain recombines TRBV19 with TRBJ1-2; no firm D call. Trimming took 3 bases from V and 4 from J, leaving 3 bases between them. This CDR3 is built from 11 residues. CDR1 is LNHDA, CDR2 SQIVND, per germline (reference sequence).

The chain recombines TRBV5-6 with TRBJ2-7; D may be TRBD1 (6 bases). The CDR3 is made up of 14 amino acids. Trimming took off 5 bases at V and 5 bases at J, with 17 bases between the two ends. Per the germline V gene, CDR1 is SGHDT and CDR2 is YYEEEE. The CDR3 loop reads CASSLPQGINEQYF. In nucleotides, the CDR3 is TGTGCCAGCAGTCTGCCCCAGGGGATCAACGAGCAGTACTTC.

Worth noting for this clonotype: A junction boundary mismatches the germline segment, possibly from a read error. This sequence joins TRBV7-2 and TRBJ2-7; TRBD2 aligns across 13 bases. This CDR3 has 16 amino acids. CDR1 is SGHTA and CDR2 is FQGNSA in the germline V gene. The CDR3 nucleotides are TGTGCCAGCGGCTTGGGGGGACTAGCGGGATACTACGAGCAGTACTTC. Protein sequence: CASGLGGLAGYYEQYF.

The rearrangement joins TRBV20-1 to TRBJ1-2; D call uncertain. The germline CDR1 and CDR2 sequences are DFQATT and SNEGSKA (reference sequence). The CDR3 totals 13 residues. Trimming shortened V by 1 base and J by 6 bases, and 12 bases separated the two germline ends. The CDR3 sequence is CSARVAHEDGYTF. The CDR3 DNA is TGCAGTGCTAGAGTTGCGCACGAGGATGGCTACACCTTC.

This clonotype showed up just a few times. Its ends do not fully match the called genes, so a read error is possible. The chain employs TRBV10-3 and TRBJ1-1, with D maybe TRBD1 (5 bases). CDR3 size: 15 residues. Germline CDR1 reads ENHRY; CDR2 reads SYGVKD. The CDR3 coding sequence is TGTGCCAGCAGTGAAGTCACAGGCCAGAACACTGAAGCTTTCTTT. Translated: CASSEVTGQNTEAFF.

J is TRBJ1-2 and V is TRBV15; D possibly corresponds to TRBD1 (6 bases). The CDR3 is 14 amino acids. V was trimmed by 3 bases and J by 7 bases, leaving 15 bases between them. The germline gives CDR1 LNHNV, CDR2 YYDKDF (reference sequence). The CDR3 nucleotides read TGTGCCACCAGCAGGGGTTCGGGGGCCTCTGGCTACACCTTC. Translating it yields CATSRGSGASGYTF. The entire variable domain, with the rest obtained from reference TRBV15 and TRBJ1-2, is as follows: DAMVIQNPRYQVTQFGKPVTLSCSQTLNHNVMYWYQQKSSQAPKLLFHYYDKDFNNEADTPDNFQSRRPNTSFCFLDIRSPGLGDTAMYLCATSRGSGASGYTFGSGTRLTVV.

CDR3 residues: CASSLFQGVSNQPQHF. The CDR3 DNA follows: TGTGCCAGCAGCTTGTTTCAGGGAGTAAGCAATCAGCCCCAGCATTTT. The genes are TRBV5-6 and TRBJ1-5; possibly TRBD1 for D (5 bases). The length of the CDR3 is 16 residues. Germline CDR1 reads SGHDT; CDR2 reads YYEEEE. V was shortened by 1 base and J by 1 base, with 12 bases between the two germline ends.

This clonotype was seen at least ten times. This rearrangement joins TRBV6-5 to TRBJ1-4; 8 bases fit TRBD1. Trimming cost V 5 bases and J 8 bases; bases outside gene matches: 10. The germline V gene encodes CDR1 MNHEY and CDR2 SVGAGI. The CDR3 spans 15 residues. Here the CDR3 DNA reads TGTGCCAGCAGTAAAACCGGGACAGGAGGCGAAAAACTGTTTTTT. Its translation is CASSKTGTGGEKLFF.

The table lists this clonotype with many counts. CDR3 amino acids: CATSDSTGYSNQPQHF. In nucleotides, the CDR3 is TGTGCCACCAGTGATTCTACGGGATATAGCAATCAGCCCCAGCATTTT. The J gene is TRBJ1-5, the V gene TRBV24-1, with D hard to call. The V end lost 2 bases, the J end lost 0 bases, and 10 bases lay between the germline ends. Per the germline V gene, CDR1 is KGHDR and CDR2 is SFDVKD. The CDR3 sequence is 16 residues long.

A word on this clonotype: A much larger clone differs from this one at a single base, so this may be a read error. The rearrangement joins TRBV2 to TRBJ2-7, with unresolved D. The V gene lost 2 bases and the J gene lost 0 bases, with 8 bases spanning the gap. Germline CDR1 and CDR2: SNHLY and FYNNEI. This CDR3 has 14 amino acids. The CDR3 reads CASSESDISYEQYF. The CDR3 nucleotides read TGTGCCAGCAGTGAATCCGACATCTCCTACGAGCAGTACTTC.

The chain's CDR3 is CASRQGGQLLTEKLFF. The CDR3 DNA is TGTGCCAGCAGGCAGGGGGGCCAGCTGCTTACTGAAAAACTGTTTTTT. The genes are TRBV2 and TRBJ1-4, with 7 bases fitting TRBD1. This CDR3 contains 16 residues. Per the germline V gene, CDR1 is SNHLY and CDR2 is FYNNEI. Germline trimming cut 6 bases from V and 7 bases from J; bases unmatched to any gene: 14.

In this sample, this clonotype turned up once. The rearrangement joins TRBV12-3 or TRBV12-4 to TRBJ2-7; 10 bases agree with TRBD1. This CDR3 is built from 16 residues. V dropped 5 bases and J dropped 2; count of bases not matched to a gene: 9. The CDR3 DNA reads TGTGCCAGCAGTCAAATTGGGACAGGGGACCCCTACGAGCAGTACTTC. This gives the protein CASSQIGTGDPYEQYF.